This TCR beta chain stems from a study of memory CD4+ T cells and cytomegalovirus serostatus. The sort gate was single viable CD3+CD4+CD8-CD45RO+ cells for memory CD4+ T cells. TCRdb's table, derived via immunoSEQ multiplex PCR, lists solely in-frame clones and lacks some. Of 60,000 to 75,000 clones listed, 80% are singletons. V gave up 5 bases and J gave up 7 bases, with 17 bases separating them. Germline V gives CDR1 SGHAT, CDR2 FQNNGV. The CDR3 runs to 15 residues. The specimen sequenced was memory CD4+ T cells from blood. This sequence joins TRBV11-2 and TRBJ1-4; tentatively, D is TRBD1 (5 bases). This receptor was obtained from an adult in good health and CMV-seronegative. Some clones in this sample may be carry-over from other donors' samples. This chain's CDR3 is CASSQIPVGGEKLFF. Written as DNA, the CDR3 is TGTGCCAGCAGCCAGATCCCCGTGGGGGGTGAAAAACTGTTTTTT.